The present entry profiles one T cell receptor (beta chain) with its context. An end of the junction does not agree with germline; a read error may underlie this. This entry belongs to a study of blood T cell repertoires in COVID-19. Overall study: T cells, B-cell-depleted T cells, or PBMCs provided the cDNA or gDNA that served as material.

The CDR3 is 15 amino acids. The germline CDR1 and CDR2 sequences are KGHSH and LQKENI. Method: immunoSEQ multiplex PCR; TCRdb's copy keeps in-frame clones and lacks some. The sample has approximately 150,000 clones, about nine tenths seen once; the top ten hold 3.5% to 5%. Sequences were obtained from peripheral blood. The chain employs TRBV18 and TRBJ2-7; the D gene is possibly TRBD2 (7 bases). The TCR sequence derives from an older woman with active or convalescent COVID-19. The CDR3: CASLPPAGGQHEQYF. The CDR3, as DNA: TGTGCCAGCTTACCACCGGCCGGGGGGCAGCACGAGCAGTACTTC.